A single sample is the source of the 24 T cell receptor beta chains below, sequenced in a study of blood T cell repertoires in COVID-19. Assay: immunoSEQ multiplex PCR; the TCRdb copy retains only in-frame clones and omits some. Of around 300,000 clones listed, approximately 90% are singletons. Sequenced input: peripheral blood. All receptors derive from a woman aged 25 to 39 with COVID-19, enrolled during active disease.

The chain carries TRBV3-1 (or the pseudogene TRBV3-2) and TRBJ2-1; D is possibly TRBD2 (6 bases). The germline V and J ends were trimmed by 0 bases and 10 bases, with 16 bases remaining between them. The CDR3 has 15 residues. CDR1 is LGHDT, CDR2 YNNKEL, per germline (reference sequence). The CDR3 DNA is TGTGCCAGCAGCCAAGATACACTAGCTCGAGGGGAGCAGTTCTTC. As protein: CASSQDTLARGEQFF.

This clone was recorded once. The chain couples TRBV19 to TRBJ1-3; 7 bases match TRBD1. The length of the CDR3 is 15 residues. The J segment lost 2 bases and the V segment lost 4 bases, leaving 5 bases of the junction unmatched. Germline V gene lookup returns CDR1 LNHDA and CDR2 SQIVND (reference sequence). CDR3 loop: CASSNRDRPGNTIYF. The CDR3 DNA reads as TGTGCCAGTAGTAATCGGGACAGACCTGGAAACACCATATATTTT.

The CDR3, as DNA: TGTGCCAGCAGTACAGGGGGCTCTGGCTACACCTTC. Encoded protein: CASSTGGSGYTF. This rearrangement joins TRBV27 to TRBJ1-2, with 9 bases aligning to TRBD1. With V trimmed by 5 bases and J by 7 bases, 2 bases remained unmatched. The V gene's germline CDR1 is MNHEY and CDR2 SMNVEV (reference sequence). This CDR3 region has 12 residues.

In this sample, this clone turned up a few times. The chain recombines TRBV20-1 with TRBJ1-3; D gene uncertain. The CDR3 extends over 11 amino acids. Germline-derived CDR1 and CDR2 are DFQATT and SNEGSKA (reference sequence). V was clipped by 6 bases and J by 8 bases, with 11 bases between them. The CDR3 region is CSAGSSDTIYF. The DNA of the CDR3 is TGCAGTGCCGGGAGTTCGGACACCATATATTTT.

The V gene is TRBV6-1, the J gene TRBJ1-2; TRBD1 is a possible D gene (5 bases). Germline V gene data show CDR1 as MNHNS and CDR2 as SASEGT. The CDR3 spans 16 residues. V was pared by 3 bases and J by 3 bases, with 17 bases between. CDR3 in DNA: TGTGCCAGCAGTGACCCAGGGCTTCCGGGTTACTATGGCTACACCTTC. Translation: CASSDPGLPGYYGYTF.

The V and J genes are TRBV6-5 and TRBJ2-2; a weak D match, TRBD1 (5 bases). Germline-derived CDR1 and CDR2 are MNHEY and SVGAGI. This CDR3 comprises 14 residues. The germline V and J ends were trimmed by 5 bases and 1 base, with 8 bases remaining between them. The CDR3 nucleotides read TGTGCCAGCAGTCCAGGGTGGAACACCGGGGAGCTGTTTTTT. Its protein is CASSPGWNTGELFF.

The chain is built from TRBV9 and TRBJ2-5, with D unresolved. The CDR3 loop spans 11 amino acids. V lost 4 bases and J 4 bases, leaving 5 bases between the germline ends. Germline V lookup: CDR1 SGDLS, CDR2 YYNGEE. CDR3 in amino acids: CASSRSETQYF. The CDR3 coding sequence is TGTGCCAGCAGCCGGTCAGAGACCCAGTACTTC.

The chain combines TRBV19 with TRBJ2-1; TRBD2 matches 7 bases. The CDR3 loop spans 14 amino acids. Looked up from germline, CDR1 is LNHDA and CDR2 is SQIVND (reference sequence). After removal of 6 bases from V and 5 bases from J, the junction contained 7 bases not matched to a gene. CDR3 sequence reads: CASSRDYSHNEQFF. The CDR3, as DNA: TGTGCCAGTAGCCGGGACTATTCCCACAATGAGCAGTTCTTC.

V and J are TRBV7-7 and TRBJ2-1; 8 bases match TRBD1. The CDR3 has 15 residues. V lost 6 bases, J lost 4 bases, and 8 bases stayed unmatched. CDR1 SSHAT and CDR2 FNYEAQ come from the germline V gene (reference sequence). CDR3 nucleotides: TGTGCCAGCAGTCAAACGCGGACAGGGTACAATGAGCAGTTCTTC. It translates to CASSQTRTGYNEQFF.

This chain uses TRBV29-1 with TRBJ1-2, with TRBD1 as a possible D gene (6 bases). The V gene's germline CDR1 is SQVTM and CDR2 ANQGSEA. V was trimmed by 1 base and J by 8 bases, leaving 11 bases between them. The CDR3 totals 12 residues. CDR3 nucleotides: TGCAGCGTTGAAGGGGGGGGCAAAGGCTACACCTTC. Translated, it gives CSVEGGGKGYTF. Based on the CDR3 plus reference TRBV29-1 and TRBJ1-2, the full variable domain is SAVISQKPSRDICQRGTSLTIQCQVDSQVTMMFWYRQQPGQSLTLIATANQGSEATYESGFVIDKFPISRPNLTFSTLTVSNMSPEDSSIYLCSVEGGGKGYTFGSGTRLTVV.

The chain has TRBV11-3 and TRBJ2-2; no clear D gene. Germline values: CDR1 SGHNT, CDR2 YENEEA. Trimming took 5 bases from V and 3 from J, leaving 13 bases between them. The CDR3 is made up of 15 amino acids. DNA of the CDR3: TGTGCCAGCAGCCCGCGGTTCCCGGACACCGGGGAGCTGTTTTTT. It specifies CASSPRFPDTGELFF.

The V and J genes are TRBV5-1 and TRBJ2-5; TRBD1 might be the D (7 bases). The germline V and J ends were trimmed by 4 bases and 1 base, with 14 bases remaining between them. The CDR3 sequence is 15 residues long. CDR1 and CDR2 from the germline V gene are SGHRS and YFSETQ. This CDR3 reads CASSRGRDSQETQYF. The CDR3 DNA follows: TGCGCCAGCAGCCGTGGGCGGGACAGCCAAGAGACCCAGTACTTC.

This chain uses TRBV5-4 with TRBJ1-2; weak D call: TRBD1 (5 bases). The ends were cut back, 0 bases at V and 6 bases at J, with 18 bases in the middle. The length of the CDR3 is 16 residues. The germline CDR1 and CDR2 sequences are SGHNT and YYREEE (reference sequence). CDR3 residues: CASSLDPAGRSDGYTF. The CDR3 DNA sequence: TGTGCCAGCAGCTTGGACCCGGCAGGGCGGTCGGATGGCTACACCTTC. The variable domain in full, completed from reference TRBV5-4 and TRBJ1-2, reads ETGVTQSPTHLIKTRGQQVTLRCSSQSGHNTVSWYQQALGQGPQFIFQYYREEENGRGNFPPRFSGLQFPNYSSELNVNALELDDSALYLCASSLDPAGRSDGYTFGSGTRLTVV.

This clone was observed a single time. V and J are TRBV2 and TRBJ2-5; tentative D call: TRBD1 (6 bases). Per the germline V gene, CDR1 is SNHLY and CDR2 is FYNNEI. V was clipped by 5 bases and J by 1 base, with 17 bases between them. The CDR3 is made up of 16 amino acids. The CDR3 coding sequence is TGTGCCAGCAGTAGATTACAGGGTGGAGGCCAAGAGACCCAGTACTTC. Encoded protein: CASSRLQGGGQETQYF.

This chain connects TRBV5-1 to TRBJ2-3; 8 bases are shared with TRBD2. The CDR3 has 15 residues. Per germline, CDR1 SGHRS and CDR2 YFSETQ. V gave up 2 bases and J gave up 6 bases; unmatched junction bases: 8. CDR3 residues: CASSFSGREDDTQYF. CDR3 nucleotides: TGCGCCAGCAGCTTTTCTGGGCGGGAGGATGATACGCAGTATTTT. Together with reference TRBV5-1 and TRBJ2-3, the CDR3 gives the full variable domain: KAGVTQTPRYLIKTRGQQVTLSCSPISGHRSVSWYQQTPGQGLQFLFEYFSETQRNKGNFPGRFSGRQFSNSRSEMNVSTLELGDSALYLCASSFSGREDDTQYFGPGTRLTVL.

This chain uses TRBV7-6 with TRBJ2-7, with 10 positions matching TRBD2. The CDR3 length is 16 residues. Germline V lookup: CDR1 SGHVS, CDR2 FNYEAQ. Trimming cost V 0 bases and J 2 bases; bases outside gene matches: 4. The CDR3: CASSLAGLAAPYEQYF. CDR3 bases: TGTGCCAGCAGCTTAGCCGGACTAGCGGCCCCCTACGAGCAGTACTTC.

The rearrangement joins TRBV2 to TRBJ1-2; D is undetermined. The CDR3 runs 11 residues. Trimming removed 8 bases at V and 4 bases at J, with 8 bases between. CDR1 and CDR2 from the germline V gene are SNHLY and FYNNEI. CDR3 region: CASGLGYGYTF. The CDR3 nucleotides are TGTGCCAGCGGTCTAGGCTATGGCTACACCTTC. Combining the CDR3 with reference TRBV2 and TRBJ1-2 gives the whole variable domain EPEVTQTPSHQVTQMGQEVILRCVPISNHLYFYWYRQILGQKVEFLVSFYNNEISEKSEIFDDQFSVERPDGSNFTLKIRSTKLEDSAMYFCASGLGYGYTFGSGTRLTVV.

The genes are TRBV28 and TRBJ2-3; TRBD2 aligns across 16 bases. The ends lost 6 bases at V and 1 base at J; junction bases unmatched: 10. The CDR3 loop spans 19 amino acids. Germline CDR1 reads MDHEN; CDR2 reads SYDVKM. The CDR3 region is CASRYPGLAGGRRTDTQYF. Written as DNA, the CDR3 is TGTGCCAGCAGGTACCCGGGACTAGCGGGAGGGCGGCGCACAGATACGCAGTATTTT.

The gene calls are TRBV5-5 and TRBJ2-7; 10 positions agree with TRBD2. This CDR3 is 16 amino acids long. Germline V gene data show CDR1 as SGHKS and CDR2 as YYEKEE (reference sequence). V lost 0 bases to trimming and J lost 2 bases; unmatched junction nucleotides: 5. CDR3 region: CASSLGTSGLPYEQYF. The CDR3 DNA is TGTGCCAGCAGCTTGGGGACTAGCGGACTTCCCTACGAGCAGTACTTC.

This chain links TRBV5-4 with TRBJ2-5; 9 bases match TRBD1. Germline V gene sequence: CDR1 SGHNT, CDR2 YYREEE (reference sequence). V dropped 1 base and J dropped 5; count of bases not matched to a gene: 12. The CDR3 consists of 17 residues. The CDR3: CASSLPPGQGLWETQYF. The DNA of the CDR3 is TGTGCCAGCAGCTTGCCCCCCGGACAGGGGTTATGGGAGACCCAGTACTTC.

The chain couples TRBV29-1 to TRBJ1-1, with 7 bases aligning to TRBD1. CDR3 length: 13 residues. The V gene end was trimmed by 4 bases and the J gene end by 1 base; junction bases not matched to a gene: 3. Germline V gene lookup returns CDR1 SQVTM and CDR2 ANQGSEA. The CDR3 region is CSVGDRSNTEAFF. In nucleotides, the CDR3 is TGCAGCGTTGGGGACAGATCGAACACTGAAGCTTTCTTT.

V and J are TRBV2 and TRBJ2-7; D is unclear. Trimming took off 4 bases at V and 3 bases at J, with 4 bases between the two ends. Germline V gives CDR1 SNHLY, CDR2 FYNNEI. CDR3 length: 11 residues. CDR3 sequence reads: CASSVGYEQYF. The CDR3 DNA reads TGTGCCAGCAGTGTCGGCTACGAGCAGTACTTC.

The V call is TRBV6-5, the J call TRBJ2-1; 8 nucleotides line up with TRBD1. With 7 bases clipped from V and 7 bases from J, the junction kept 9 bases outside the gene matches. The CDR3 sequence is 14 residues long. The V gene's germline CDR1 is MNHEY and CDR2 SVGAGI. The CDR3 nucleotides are TGTGCCAGCAAAGGCAGGGGGCTAGGAAATGAGCAGTTCTTC. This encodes CASKGRGLGNEQFF.

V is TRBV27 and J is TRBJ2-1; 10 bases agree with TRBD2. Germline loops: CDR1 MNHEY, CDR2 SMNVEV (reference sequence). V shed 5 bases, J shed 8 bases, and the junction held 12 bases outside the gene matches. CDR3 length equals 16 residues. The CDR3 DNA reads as TGTGCCAGCAGTCGGACCCCTAGCGGGAGTCTGGATGAGCAGTTCTTC. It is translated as CASSRTPSGSLDEQFF.